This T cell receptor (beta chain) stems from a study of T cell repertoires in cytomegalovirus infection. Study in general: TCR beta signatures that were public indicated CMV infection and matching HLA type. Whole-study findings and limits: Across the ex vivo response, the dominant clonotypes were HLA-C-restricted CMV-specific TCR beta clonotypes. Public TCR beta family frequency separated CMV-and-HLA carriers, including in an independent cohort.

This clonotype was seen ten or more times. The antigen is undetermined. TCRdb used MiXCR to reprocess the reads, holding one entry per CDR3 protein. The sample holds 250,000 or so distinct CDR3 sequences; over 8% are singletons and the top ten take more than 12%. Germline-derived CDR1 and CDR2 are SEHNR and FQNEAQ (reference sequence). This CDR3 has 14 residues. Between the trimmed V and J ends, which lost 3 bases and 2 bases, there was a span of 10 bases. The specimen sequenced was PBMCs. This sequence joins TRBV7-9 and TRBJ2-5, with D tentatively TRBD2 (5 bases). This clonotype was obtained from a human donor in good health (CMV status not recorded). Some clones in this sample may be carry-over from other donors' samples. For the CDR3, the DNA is TGTGCCAGCAGCTTCAGCGGCCCACAAGAGACCCAGTACTTC. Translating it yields CASSFSGPQETQYF.